These T cell receptor beta chains were read from a single sample in a study of beta chain features in type 1 diabetes. TCRdb's table, derived via immunoSEQ multiplex PCR, lists solely in-frame clones and lacks some. The sample records under 800,000 clones, about 14% being singletons. Sequencing was performed on naive CD4+ T cells from blood. The source is a man in his late teens or twenties in good health. The CDR3 runs from the conserved cysteine through the conserved F or W. The D gene is left open where the match is weak. Size is stated for part of the rows, as once, few or many counts, or as a class when the clone is expanded.

V gene	J gene	clone size	D gene	CDR3 DNA	CDR3 protein
TRBV10-3	TRBJ1-1	few	.	TGTGCCATCAGTGAAGTTGGAAAGGGTATGAACACTGAAGCTTTCTTT	CAISEVGKGMNTEAFF
TRBV10-3	TRBJ1-3	few	TRBD1	TGTGCCATCAGATACGACAGGGCTGGAAACACCATATATTTT	CAIRYDRAGNTIYF
TRBV11-1	TRBJ2-3	.	.	TGTGCCAGCAGCTTAGTACGTCCGGCGATCACAGATACGCAGTATTTT	CASSLVRPAITDTQYF
TRBV27	TRBJ2-7	few	TRBD1	TGTGCCAGCAGTTCATTCCTCCGGGACAGGGAGTCCGAGCAGTACTTC	CASSSFLRDRESEQYF
TRBV4-3	TRBJ1-2	few	TRBD1	TGCGCCAGCAGCCAAGCTACGGGACAGCTCTATGGCTACACCTTC	CASSQATGQLYGYTF
TRBV16	TRBJ2-7	.	TRBD1	TGTGCCAGCAGCCCTCTTGGACAGGCCCTCTACGAGCAGTACTTC	CASSPLGQALYEQYF
TRBV28	TRBJ2-7	.	.	TGTGCCAGCAGGACCGGGGACGTAAGCTCCTACGAGCAGTACTTC	CASRTGDVSSYEQYF
TRBV29-1	TRBJ1-4	.	TRBD1	TGCAGCGTGACCAGGGGGCAGGCTAATGAAAAACTGTTTTTT	CSVTRGQANEKLFF
TRBV7-9	TRBJ2-3	.	TRBD2	TGTGCCAGCAGCTCCATACTAGCGGGAGGGCCTGGGGCAGATACGCAGTATTTT	CASSSILAGGPGADTQYF
TRBV6-5	TRBJ1-1	.	.	TGTGCCAGCAGGGGCTTAGTGATAAGTAAGACTTTCTTT	CASRGLVISKTFF
TRBV7-3	TRBJ1-5	.	.	TGTGCCAGCAGCTTAGGGCAGGGCGGTAGCAATCAGCCCCAGCATTTT	CASSLGQGGSNQPQHF
TRBV4-2	TRBJ2-2	few	.	TGTGCCAGCAGCCAAGATACCCGGGGGACCGGGGAGCTGTTTTTT	CASSQDTRGTGELFF
TRBV2	TRBJ2-3	.	TRBD2	TGTGCCAGCAGACGACTAGCGGGGGATACTAGCACAGATACGCAGTATTTT	CASRRLAGDTSTDTQYF
TRBV7-2	TRBJ1-1	few	TRBD1	TGTGCCAGCAGCTTGGACAGGGTTGGGACTGAAGCTTTCTTT	CASSLDRVGTEAFF
TRBV28	TRBJ1-2	few	TRBD1	TGTGCCAGCAGTAATCGACAGGGCGGGGGCTACACCTTC	CASSNRQGGGYTF
TRBV18	TRBJ2-7	.	.	TGTGCCAGCTCAAAGGCCGAACGTATGGGCTACGAGCAGTACTTC	CASSKAERMGYEQYF
TRBV12-5	TRBJ2-1	few	.	TGTGCTAGTGTCTTGGGGGAAAGATGGGGAAATGGTGAGCAGTTCTTC	CASVLGERWGNGEQFF
TRBV9	TRBJ2-5	few	TRBD1	TGTGCCAGCAGCACCTGGACAGGGTTTTTCGAGACCCAGTACTTC	CASSTWTGFFETQYF
TRBV7-3	TRBJ2-1	few	.	TGTGCCAGCAGTCTATTTTCTAGCCTCTCCTACAATGAGCAGTTCTTC	CASSLFSSLSYNEQFF
TRBV7-9	TRBJ1-1	.	.	TGTGCCAGCAGCTTAGGTTCAGTCTATGAAGCTTTCTTT	CASSLGSVYEAFF
TRBV5-4	TRBJ2-7	.	.	TGTGCCAGCAGCTCCCCCGGACAGAGCTCCTACGAGCAGTACTTC	CASSSPGQSSYEQYF
TRBV5-1	TRBJ2-3	few	.	TGCGCCAGCAGCTTGGCCGGTCGGTGGACAGATACGCAGTATTTT	CASSLAGRWTDTQYF
TRBV7-9	TRBJ2-3	.	.	TGTGCCAGCAGCTTAGTTGGCGGGGGCACAGATACGCAGTATTTT	CASSLVGGGTDTQYF
TRBV4-1	TRBJ2-7	few	.	TGCGCCAGCAGCCTTACGGCGGGCGGTCCCTACGAGCAGTACTTC	CASSLTAGGPYEQYF
TRBV5-4	TRBJ2-7	few	TRBD1	TGTGCCACCGGACAGGGGCCTTACGAGCAGTACTTC	CATGQGPYEQYF
TRBV30	TRBJ2-7	.	.	TGTGCCTGGAGCCGAACCGCCGAGCAGTACTTC	CAWSRTAEQYF
TRBV5-1	TRBJ2-2	few	TRBD1	TGCGCCAGCAGCTTGGTACAGGGGGTCACCGGGGAGCTGTTTTTT	CASSLVQGVTGELFF
TRBV19	TRBJ2-7	few	.	TGTGCCAGTAGTTCATGGGACACCAACGAGCAGTACTTC	CASSSWDTNEQYF
TRBV4-1	TRBJ1-1	.	.	TGCGCCAGCAGCCCAGAAGGGAGGAACACTGAAGCTTTCTTT	CASSPEGRNTEAFF
TRBV19	TRBJ2-2	.	TRBD2	TGTGCCAGTATGAGGCGGGGGGACTCGAACACCGGGGAGCTGTTTTTT	CASMRRGDSNTGELFF
TRBV9	TRBJ2-5	.	.	TGTGCCAGCAGCGCAACCGGGGCACAAGAGACCCAGTACTTC	CASSATGAQETQYF
TRBV30	TRBJ1-3	.	.	TGTGCCTGGAAACAGGGTAACTCTGGAAACACCATATATTTT	CAWKQGNSGNTIYF
TRBV6-5	TRBJ2-7	few	.	TGTGCCAGCAGCAGGACCGCGAGCTCCTACGAGCAGTACTTC	CASSRTASSYEQYF
TRBV9	TRBJ2-7	.	.	TGTGCCAGCAGCGTTGGGACGGGCGAGCAGTACTTC	CASSVGTGEQYF
TRBV19	TRBJ2-7	.	.	TGTGCCAGTAGTATTACCAGGGCCTACGAGCAGTACTTC	CASSITRAYEQYF
TRBV11-1	TRBJ1-6	few	.	TGTGCCAGCAGCTTGGGTGGGGATTCACCCCTCCACTTT	CASSLGGDSPLHF
TRBV7-3	TRBJ2-3	.	.	TGTGCCAGCAGCTTTCCTGCAGATACGCAGTATTTT	CASSFPADTQYF
TRBV21-1	TRBJ1-2	.	.	TGTGCCAGCAAGGTTAAGGTTCCTCTCTATGGCTACACCTTC	CASKVKVPLYGYTF
TRBV18	TRBJ2-7	.	.	TGTGCCAGCTCACCGCAGGGACTCCCAGCCTACGAGCAGTACTTC	CASSPQGLPAYEQYF
TRBV18	TRBJ2-7	few	.	TGTGCCAGCTCACCAGACAGGGCCGGAGGGGAGCAGTACTTC	CASSPDRAGGEQYF
TRBV29-1	TRBJ1-3	.	TRBD1	TGCAGCGTCGATACAGGGGGCGGAAACACCATATATTTT	CSVDTGGGNTIYF
TRBV18	TRBJ1-3	few	TRBD1	TGTGCCAGCTCACCCTTAGGGACAGACTCTGGAAACACCATATATTTT	CASSPLGTDSGNTIYF
TRBV7-2	TRBJ2-3	.	TRBD1	TGTGCCAGCAGCCCCGTCCTGGGACAGGGAAGGTTTCATACGCAGTATTTT	CASSPVLGQGRFHTQYF
TRBV5-1	TRBJ2-5	few	TRBD2	TGCGCCAGCAGCTTGGCACCTGGGACTAGCGGGAAAGAGACCCAGTACTTC	CASSLAPGTSGKETQYF
TRBV9	TRBJ2-2	few	TRBD2	TGTGCCAGCAGCCCGGGGGGGCAGAGTCCCACCGGGGAGCTGTTTTTT	CASSPGGQSPTGELFF
TRBV5-4	TRBJ2-5	.	TRBD1	TGTGCCAGCAGCTCCTGGACAGGGTACCAAGAGACCCAGTACTTC	CASSSWTGYQETQYF
TRBV7-4	TRBJ2-7	.	TRBD1	TGTGCCACCCGGGGGGACAGGGGAGGCTACGAGCAGTACTTC	CATRGDRGGYEQYF
TRBV27	TRBJ2-4	.	TRBD2	TGTGCCAGCAGTTTTGCGGGAGGGGGCAAAAACATTCAGTACTTC	CASSFAGGGKNIQYF
TRBV9	TRBJ2-5	few	TRBD2	TGTGCCAGCAGCGTAGTTCCGGGAGGGCGAGAGACCCAGTACTTC	CASSVVPGGRETQYF
TRBV7-9	TRBJ1-5	.	TRBD1	TGTGCCAGCAGCTTAGAAATGGACAGGCTCCATCAGCCCCAGCATTTT	CASSLEMDRLHQPQHF
TRBV28	TRBJ2-2	.	.	TGTGCCAGCAAAGGCCATGGCGCGGGGAACACCGGGGAGCTGTTTTTT	CASKGHGAGNTGELFF
TRBV18	TRBJ2-5	.	.	TGTGCCAGCTCACCACCTTCCGGGTTAGAGACCCAGTACTTC	CASSPPSGLETQYF
TRBV11-2	TRBJ2-7	few	.	TGTGCCAGCAGCTTGGTGGATGCCTACGAGCAGTACTTC	CASSLVDAYEQYF
TRBV19	TRBJ1-5	.	.	TGTGCCAGTAGTAATCAGCCCCAGCATTTT	CASSNQPQHF
TRBV29-1	TRBJ1-1	few	TRBD1	TGCAGCGTTGTCCCTTACGGACAGGGAGGCCCGAACACTGAAGCTTTCTTT	CSVVPYGQGGPNTEAFF
TRBV18	TRBJ1-2	few	.	TGTGCCAGCTCACCCCGTTCGGGGGGCGACTATGGCTACACCTTC	CASSPRSGGDYGYTF
TRBV7-2	TRBJ2-7	few	TRBD2	TGTGCCAGCAGCGGCCTAGCGGGAGTCGGGGAGCAGTACTTC	CASSGLAGVGEQYF
TRBV7-2	TRBJ2-7	.	.	TGTGCCAGCAGCTTGTTTGGCGAGCAGTACTTC	CASSLFGEQYF
TRBV11-2	TRBJ1-1	few	.	TGTGCCAGCAGCCCACGACGGGGAGTCATGAACACTGAAGCTTTCTTT	CASSPRRGVMNTEAFF